The present entry profiles one T cell receptor beta chain with its context. The target antigen is unknown. This record belongs to a study of post-analysis software for immune sequencing data. In the study overall: Courses of disease covered relapsing-remitting, secondary progressive and progressive-relapsing multiple sclerosis. Broader study findings: There was significantly lower normalized Chao1 diversity in multiple sclerosis patients than in controls.

TCR beta cDNA libraries had unique molecular identifiers. TCRdb reprocessed the PCR reads with MiXCR, giving one entry per CDR3 protein. Of about 540,000 distinct CDR3 sequences listed, under 40% are singletons. The specimen was blood. The receptor was derived from a girl aged 2-17 years with multiple sclerosis.

The CDR3 sequence is CSAPPVRGDTQYF. CDR3 in DNA: TGCAGTGCCCCCCCGGTAAGGGGAGATACGCAGTATTTT. The gene calls are TRBV20-1 and TRBJ2-3; D may be TRBD1 (5 bases). Germline V lookup: CDR1 DFQATT, CDR2 SNEGSKA (reference sequence). Trimming shortened V by 6 bases and J by 5 bases, and 15 bases separated the two germline ends. This CDR3 comprises 13 residues.